The 17 T cell receptor beta chains given below trace back to one sample, sequenced in a study of OX40 agonist ivuxolimab in advanced cancers. Data came from immunoSEQ multiplex PCR; TCRdb stores just in-frame clones and leaves some out. The sample has approximately 81,000 clones; around 89% are singletons. The sample was CD4+ or CD8+ T cells sorted from blood, taken in a trial of the OX40 agonist ivuxolimab. Receptor source: an adult with an advanced solid tumor such as melanoma, head and neck, liver or kidney cancer.

The chain joins TRBV6-1 to TRBJ2-1, with D hard to call. V was cut by 1 base and J by 10 bases, with 11 bases left in between. The CDR3 spans 13 residues. From germline, CDR1 is MNHNS and CDR2 SASEGT. CDR3 region: CASSEGLGREQFF. The CDR3 region has the DNA TGTGCCAGCAGTGAAGGGCTAGGCAGAGAGCAGTTCTTC.

The chain couples TRBV18 to TRBJ2-7; possible D gene TRBD2, 6 bases. Between the trimmed V and J ends, which lost 1 base and 0 bases, there was a span of 16 bases. The germline V gene has CDR1 KGHSH and CDR2 LQKENI. The CDR3 consists of 17 residues. The CDR3 region has the DNA TGTGCCAGCTCACCACGGTTGACTAGTGGGGCCTCCTACGAGCAGTACTTC. This codes for CASSPRLTSGASYEQYF.

The chain links TRBV5-1 to TRBJ1-1; weak D call: TRBD1 (5 bases). Germline V CDR1 and CDR2: SGHRS, YFSETQ. Deletions cut 6 bases from V and 3 bases from J, with 12 bases between. The CDR3 covers 13 residues. The CDR3 reads CASNLGGDTEAFF. The CDR3 DNA sequence: TGCGCCAGCAATCTTGGGGGGGACACTGAAGCTTTCTTT.

In this sample, this clone turned up once. The rearrangement joins TRBV11-3 to TRBJ2-7, with TRBD2 matching over 7 bases. CDR1 is SGHNT and CDR2 is YENEEA in the germline V gene. The CDR3 runs 13 residues. V was pared by 5 bases and J by 6 bases, with 7 bases of the junction left unmatched. CDR3 bases: TGTGCCAGCAGCCTCCGTGGGGAGGGCGAGCAGTACTTC. Its translation is CASSLRGEGEQYF.

This clone was detected only a few times. This is likely a read error, given that the CDR3 carries no conserved phenylalanine or tryptophan at its end. The chain is built from TRBV14 and TRBJ1-6, with no clear D. The CDR3 length is 13 residues. Germline-derived CDR1 and CDR2 are SGHDN and FVKESK. The V end lost 1 base, the J end lost 8 bases, and 6 bases lay between the germline ends. The CDR3 spells CASSQGMYSPLHL. The CDR3 nucleotides are TGTGCCAGCAGCCAAGGCATGTATTCACCCCTCCACCTT.

This chain joins TRBV6-6 and TRBJ2-5; D gene uncertain. The V gene's germline CDR1 is MNHNY and CDR2 SVGAGI (reference sequence). The CDR3 is made up of 11 amino acids. V lost 1 base to trimming and J lost 5 bases, with 2 bases between them. CDR3 sequence: CASSYYETQYF. The CDR3 bases are TGTGCCAGCAGTTACTACGAGACCCAGTACTTC.

This clone was detected only once. The J gene is TRBJ1-4, the V gene TRBV19, with D tentatively TRBD1 (5 bases). The V gene's germline CDR1 is LNHDA and CDR2 SQIVND (reference sequence). Trimming removed 4 bases at V and 4 bases at J, with 13 bases between. This CDR3 contains 15 residues. CDR3 sequence: CASSTPGRSNEKLFF. The CDR3 DNA reads TGTGCCAGTAGTACCCCGGGACGGAGTAATGAAAAACTGTTTTTT.

The chain uses TRBV2 and TRBJ2-1; 7 bases align to TRBD1. This CDR3 contains 15 residues. CDR1 is SNHLY, CDR2 FYNNEI, per germline. Germline trimming cut 6 bases from V and 3 bases from J; bases unmatched to any gene: 8. CDR3 DNA sequence: TGTGCCAGCAGGACAACAGGGGACAGCTACAATGAGCAGTTCTTC. This translates into CASRTTGDSYNEQFF.

As concerns this clone: Other DNA sequences of this sample code for an identical CDR3. The chain couples TRBV11-3 to TRBJ2-2; the match to TRBD1 covers 8 bases. Germline V gives CDR1 SGHNT, CDR2 YENEEA. The CDR3 covers 15 residues. J was trimmed by 1 base and V by 5 bases; bases with no gene match: 3. The CDR3 region has the DNA TGTGCCAGCAGCCCCGGACAGGGGAACACCGGGGAGCTGTTTTTT. It codes for CASSPGQGNTGELFF.

Remarks on this clone: The conserved final phenylalanine or tryptophan is absent from the CDR3, which likely points to a read error. V and J are TRBV2 and TRBJ1-6; the D gene is possibly TRBD1 (5 bases). The CDR3 has 12 amino acids. V was trimmed by 5 bases and J by 9 bases, leaving 8 bases between them. Germline CDR1 reads SNHLY; CDR2 reads FYNNEI. The CDR3 region is CASSPGGSPLHL. The CDR3, as DNA: TGTGCCAGCAGTCCGGGGGGTTCACCCCTCCACCTT.

To note about this clone: Other DNA sequences within the sample encode an identical CDR3. The chain links TRBV5-4 to TRBJ1-5; D is ambiguous. CDR1 is SGHNT and CDR2 is YYREEE in the germline V gene (reference sequence). This CDR3 has 13 amino acids. V gave up 0 bases and J gave up 9 bases, with 10 bases separating them. CDR3 bases: TGTGCCAGCAGCTTGGGGGGAACTCGGCCCCAGCATTTT. Its protein is CASSLGGTRPQHF.

This sequence joins TRBV20-1 and TRBJ1-1; D may be TRBD1 (6 bases). This CDR3 spans 11 amino acids. CDR1 is DFQATT, CDR2 SNEGSKA, per germline (reference sequence). The ends were cut back, 5 bases at V and 5 bases at J, with 9 bases in the middle. CDR3 nucleotide sequence: TGCAGTGCTTATCAGGGGACTGAAGCTTTCTTT. This codes for CSAYQGTEAFF.

The rearrangement links TRBV6-1 to TRBJ2-7; D unclear. In germline, CDR1 is MNHNS, CDR2 SASEGT. The CDR3 sequence is 13 residues long. The V end lost 3 bases, the J end lost 0 bases, and 6 bases lay between the germline ends. The CDR3 coding sequence is TGTGCCAGCAGTGACAGGACCTCCTACGAGCAGTACTTC. This translates into CASSDRTSYEQYF.

This chain connects TRBV10-3 to TRBJ2-7; TRBD1 matches at 8 bases. V trimming: 7 bases; J trimming: 0 bases; junction bases outside the gene matches: 2. Germline CDR1 ENHRY, CDR2 SYGVKD. The CDR3 has 13 residues. Here the CDR3 reads CAIKDRVSYEQYF. CDR3 nucleotides: TGTGCCATCAAGGACAGGGTCTCCTACGAGCAGTACTTC.

The table lists this clone with a count of one. For the CDR3, the DNA is TGTGCCAGTCTAGAGGGGGGCAATGCGGGCTTCAATGAGCAGTTCTTC. It is translated as CASLEGGNAGFNEQFF. J is TRBJ2-1 and V is TRBV19; D is possibly TRBD1 or TRBD2 (6 bases each). Germline V gives CDR1 LNHDA, CDR2 SQIVND (reference sequence). The CDR3 has 16 residues. V lost 8 bases to trimming and J lost 6 bases, with 23 bases between them.

The CDR3 here is CASSATGTYLNTEAFF. In DNA, the CDR3 is TGTGCCAGCTCAGCCACAGGAACCTACCTGAACACTGAAGCTTTCTTT. This chain connects TRBV18 to TRBJ1-1; D is perhaps TRBD1 (5 bases). The V and J ends lost 5 bases and 0 bases respectively, with 16 bases between them. Per germline, CDR1 KGHSH and CDR2 LQKENI. This CDR3 region has 16 residues.

This clone turned up a few times. The chain links TRBV19 to TRBJ2-2; D unresolved. Germline V CDR1 and CDR2: LNHDA, SQIVND (reference sequence). CDR3 length: 13 amino acids. V was trimmed by 7 bases and J by 4 bases, leaving 10 bases between them. This CDR3 reads CASKAGFTGELFF. The CDR3 nucleotides are TGTGCCAGTAAGGCAGGATTCACCGGGGAGCTGTTTTTT.